The 11 T cell receptor beta chains presented below share a single source sample, sequenced in a study of T cells in women clearing cervical HPV infection. Clones were read by immunoSEQ multiplex PCR, and TCRdb kept only the in-frame ones, dropping some. Recorded for this sample: about 20,000 clones. What was sequenced was blood buffy coat. These receptor sequences come from a woman between 18 and 70 years old with a cervical HPV16 infection that either progressed to CIN3+ or cleared (not recorded which).

Turning to this clone: The read is 3 residues too short to cover the CDR3 end, so that end is filled in from the germline J gene. The J gene is TRBJ2-3, the V gene TRBV5-1; 9 bases are a match to TRBD2. The germline V gene has CDR1 SGHRS and CDR2 YFSETQ. The CDR3 runs to 13 residues. The CDR3 DNA, read in part, is TGCGCCAGCAGCTTGGGACTAGCGGAGACG. Translation: CASSLGLAET. In full, the CDR3 reads CASSLGLAETQYF. The variable domain in full, with the rest retrieved from reference TRBV5-1 and TRBJ2-3, is KAGVTQTPRYLIKTRGQQVTLSCSPISGHRSVSWYQQTPGQGLQFLFEYFSETQRNKGNFPGRFSGRQFSNSRSEMNVSTLELGDSALYLCASSLGLAETQYFGPGTRLTVL.

Concerning this clone: The sequenced fragment ends 3 residues before the CDR3 boundary, so the rest is inferred from the germline J gene. The chain joins TRBV19 to TRBJ2-5; 7 nucleotides agree with TRBD2. The V gene's germline CDR1 is LNHDA and CDR2 SQIVND (reference sequence). Unmatched junction bases numbered 2, after V lost 3 bases and J lost 7 bases. There are 12 residues in the CDR3. The CDR3 reads CASSIERGTQYF. Incomplete CDR3 DNA: TGTGCCAGTAGTATCGAGCGGGGGACC.

In regard to this clone: The CDR3 end lies 3 residues beyond the end of the read and is filled in from the germline J gene. The chain links TRBV28 to TRBJ2-1; D call uncertain. Germline CDR1 and CDR2: MDHEN and SYDVKM. The CDR3 loop spans 12 amino acids. Deletions cut 5 bases from V and 9 bases from J, with 11 bases between. The CDR3 reads CASSPLSGEQFF. CDR3 DNA (partial): TGTGCCAGCAGTCCCCTTTCGGGTGAG.

The CDR3 bases that were read are TGTGCCAGCTCACTAGTGGGTTCCTACAATGAC. This gives the protein CASSLVGSYND. The CDR3, in full, reads CASSLVGSYNDYTF. The chain joins TRBV19 to TRBJ1-2; D is ambiguous. The read ends 3 residues early relative to the CDR3; the germline J gene fills the gap. The V gene's germline CDR1 is LNHDA and CDR2 SQIVND (reference sequence). This CDR3 contains 14 residues.

As to this clone: Read coverage stops 3 residues before the CDR3 terminus; the germline J gene supplies the remainder. V usage is TRBV10-3 and J usage is TRBJ1-3; 9 bases map to TRBD1. The CDR3 is 15 residues long. In germline, CDR1 is ENHRY, CDR2 SYGVKD. The trim removed 3 bases at V and 6 bases at J, leaving 6 bases unmatched. The CDR3 reads CAISDPGTGINTIYF. The DNA read from the CDR3 is TGTGCCATCAGTGATCCCGGGACAGGGATAAACACC.

To note about this clone: The same CDR3 also results from other DNA sequences found in this sample. The CDR3 protein is CSARPWTGFGNTIYF. CDR3 DNA (partial): TGCAGTGCTAGACCTTGGACAGGGTTCGGAAACACC. The rearrangement uses TRBV20-1 and TRBJ1-3, with 8 bases identical to TRBD1. The read ends 3 residues early relative to the CDR3; the germline J gene fills the gap. The J segment lost 4 bases and the V segment lost 2 bases, leaving 7 bases of the junction unmatched. CDR1 and CDR2 from the germline V gene are DFQATT and SNEGSKA (reference sequence). CDR3 size: 15 residues.

Notes on this clone: The observed sequence ends 3 residues before the CDR3 terminus, with the missing tail filled in from the germline J gene. The genes are TRBV20-1 and TRBJ2-3; D remains unclear. CDR3 length: 10 residues. The V gene's germline CDR1 is DFQATT and CDR2 SNEGSKA (reference sequence). V was shortened by 6 bases and J by 2 bases, with 3 bases between the two germline ends. CDR3 protein: CSANTDTQYF. The CDR3 DNA, read in part, is TGCAGTGCCAACACAGATACG.

About this clone itself: The read finishes 3 residues shy of the CDR3 end, and the germline J gene is used to complete it. The V and J genes are TRBV20-1 and TRBJ2-3; TRBD2 aligns across 9 bases. V lost 4 bases and J lost 2; bases outside the gene matches: 19. The CDR3 sequence is 19 residues long. Germline V gene data show CDR1 as DFQATT and CDR2 as SNEGSKA (reference sequence). CDR3 residues: CSATPLGGSGSTFTDTQYF. CDR3 bases read: TGCAGTGCTACCCCGCTAGGTGGTAGCGGGAGCACTTTCACAGATACG.

Concerning this clone: The CDR3 end falls 3 residues outside the read, so it is completed with the germline J gene. The chain is built from TRBV18 and TRBJ2-4; D tentatively fits TRBD1 or TRBD2 (6 bases each). The CDR3 sequence is 13 residues long. CDR1 and CDR2 from the germline V gene are KGHSH and LQKENI. CDR3 bases read: TGTGCCAGCTCACCTAACAGGGAGGATGGT. Translation gives CASSPNREDG. The whole CDR3 sequence reads CASSPNREDGQYF.

Measured by frequency, this clone is medium-sized. The read finishes 3 residues shy of the CDR3 end, and the germline J gene is used to complete it. This chain links TRBV19 with TRBJ2-1; maybe TRBD2 (6 bases). This CDR3 is 15 amino acids long. The V and J ends lost 4 bases and 7 bases respectively, with 17 bases between them. CDR1 is LNHDA, CDR2 SQIVND, per germline (reference sequence). The CDR3 here is CASSTWAGGENEQFF. The CDR3 bases that were read are TGTGCCAGTAGTACCTGGGCAGGCGGGGAGAATGAG.

In the case of this clone: The read ends 3 residues early relative to the CDR3; the germline J gene fills the gap. This chain uses TRBV19 with TRBJ1-2; possible D gene TRBD1, 6 bases. Per the germline V gene, CDR1 is LNHDA and CDR2 is SQIVND (reference sequence). This CDR3 contains 16 residues. This chain's CDR3 is CASSIVSGLAGDTYTF. CDR3 DNA, as far as it was read: TGTGCCAGTAGTATAGTTAGCGGACTAGCAGGGGATACC.